This is a list of T cell receptor beta chains from one sample in a study of cytomegalovirus exposure and HLA in healthy donors. Libraries were prepared by immunoSEQ multiplex PCR; TCRdb keeps only in-frame clonotypes and omits some of them. The table has about 130,000 clones, almost 85% seen once. Sequenced input: PBMCs. These receptors were obtained from a boy aged 2 to 10 in good health and CMV-seronegative. The CDR3 runs from the conserved cysteine through the conserved F or W. Fields, in order: clone size, V gene, J gene, D gene, CDR3 DNA, CDR3 protein. The D gene is left open where the match is weak. Rows may omit the clone size; those that give it use once, few, many or a size class.

clone size: NA; V gene: TRBV7-9; J gene: TRBJ1-1; D gene: TRBD1; CDR3 DNA: TGTGCCAGCAGCTTAGAGGACAGGGCGGGAACTGAAGCTTTCTTT; CDR3 protein: CASSLEDRAGTEAFF
clone size: NA; V gene: TRBV6-5; J gene: TRBJ1-5; D gene: NA; CDR3 DNA: TGTGCCAGCAGTTATTTCGACAGAAGCCAGGGGCAGCCCCAGCATTTT; CDR3 protein: CASSYFDRSQGQPQHF
clone size: NA; V gene: TRBV19; J gene: TRBJ1-1; D gene: NA; CDR3 DNA: TGTGCCAGTAGTCCGGGACAAGTGAACACTGAAGCTTTCTTT; CDR3 protein: CASSPGQVNTEAFF
clone size: few; V gene: TRBV7-9; J gene: TRBJ2-4; D gene: NA; CDR3 DNA: TGTGCCAGCAGCTTAGACTCCAGGGGGGTGAGCAAAAACATTCAGTACTTC; CDR3 protein: CASSLDSRGVSKNIQYF
clone size: NA; V gene: TRBV19; J gene: TRBJ1-1; D gene: NA; CDR3 DNA: TGTGCCGGGCAGGGGAAAAAGGGCACTGAAGCTTTCTTT; CDR3 protein: CAGQGKKGTEAFF
clone size: NA; V gene: TRBV7-9; J gene: TRBJ2-2; D gene: TRBD2; CDR3 DNA: TGTGCCAGCAGCCCTCGCCTAGCGGGGGGAAACACCGGGGAGCTGTTTTTT; CDR3 protein: CASSPRLAGGNTGELFF
clone size: NA; V gene: TRBV19; J gene: TRBJ2-1; D gene: TRBD2; CDR3 DNA: TGTGCCAGTAGTATAGGACTAGCGGATCCGCAGTTCTTC; CDR3 protein: CASSIGLADPQFF
clone size: NA; V gene: TRBV9; J gene: TRBJ2-1; D gene: NA; CDR3 DNA: TGTGCCAGCAGCGTCGGGGGAGGTGGTACGCGAGAGCAGTTCTTC; CDR3 protein: CASSVGGGGTREQFF
clone size: NA; V gene: TRBV6-1; J gene: TRBJ1-2; D gene: TRBD1; CDR3 DNA: TGTGCCAGCAGTGAGGGACAGGGTGGGAACTATGGCTACACCTTC; CDR3 protein: CASSEGQGGNYGYTF
clone size: NA; V gene: TRBV29-1; J gene: TRBJ2-1; D gene: NA; CDR3 DNA: TGCAGCGTTGAAGGGACTAAGGAGGTTAATGAGCAGTTCTTC; CDR3 protein: CSVEGTKEVNEQFF
clone size: NA; V gene: TRBV29-1; J gene: TRBJ1-1; D gene: NA; CDR3 DNA: TGCAGCGTTGATCCCCAGGACAGACGATTAAAGGCTTTCTTT; CDR3 protein: CSVDPQDRRLKAFF
clone size: few; V gene: TRBV6-4; J gene: TRBJ1-1; D gene: NA; CDR3 DNA: TGTGCCAGCAGTGACAATCAGAACACTGAAGCTTTCTTT; CDR3 protein: CASSDNQNTEAFF
clone size: few; V gene: TRBV7-2; J gene: TRBJ1-1; D gene: NA; CDR3 DNA: TGTGCCATCACGAGTGGGGCCCCGAACACTGAAGCTTTCTTT; CDR3 protein: CAITSGAPNTEAFF
clone size: NA; V gene: TRBV11-3; J gene: TRBJ2-1; D gene: NA; CDR3 DNA: TGTGCCAGCAGCTTAGGTCTAGATTCCTACAATGAGCAGTTCTTC; CDR3 protein: CASSLGLDSYNEQFF
clone size: once; V gene: TRBV23-1; J gene: TRBJ1-6; D gene: NA; CDR3 DNA: TGCGCCAGCAGTCAACGGGGAATGGAATCACCCCTCCACTTT; CDR3 protein: CASSQRGMESPLHF
clone size: NA; V gene: TRBV19; J gene: TRBJ1-6; D gene: NA; CDR3 DNA: TGTGCCAGTAGTATCGGTTGGAATTCACCCCTCCACTTT; CDR3 protein: CASSIGWNSPLHF
clone size: NA; V gene: TRBV5-1; J gene: TRBJ2-3; D gene: NA; CDR3 DNA: TGCGCCAGCAGCCTCGGGGGTGTTGAAGATACGCAGTATTTT; CDR3 protein: CASSLGGVEDTQYF